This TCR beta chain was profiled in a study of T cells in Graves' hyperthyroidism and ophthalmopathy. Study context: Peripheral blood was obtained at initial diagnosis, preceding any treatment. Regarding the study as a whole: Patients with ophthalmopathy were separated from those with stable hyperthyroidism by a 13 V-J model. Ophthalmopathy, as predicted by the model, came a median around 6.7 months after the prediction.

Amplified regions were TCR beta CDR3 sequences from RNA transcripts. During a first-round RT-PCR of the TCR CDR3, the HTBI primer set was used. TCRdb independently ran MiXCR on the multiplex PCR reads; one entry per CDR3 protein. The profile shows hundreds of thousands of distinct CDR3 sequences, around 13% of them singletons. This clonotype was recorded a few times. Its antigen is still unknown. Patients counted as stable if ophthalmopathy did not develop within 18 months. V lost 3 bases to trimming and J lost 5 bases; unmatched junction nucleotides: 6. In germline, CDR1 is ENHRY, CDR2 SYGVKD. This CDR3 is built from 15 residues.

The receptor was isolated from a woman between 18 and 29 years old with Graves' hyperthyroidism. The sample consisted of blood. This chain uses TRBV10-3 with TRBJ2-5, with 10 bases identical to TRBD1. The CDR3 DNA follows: TGTGCCATCAGTGAAGGGACAGGGGACGTGGAGACCCAGTACTTC. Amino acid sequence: CAISEGTGDVETQYF.